This T cell receptor (beta chain) was retrieved from a study of blood T cell repertoires in COVID-19. Study as a whole: Specimens from acute and convalescent COVID-19 originated in the United States, Italy and Spain. In each case, the material was cDNA or gDNA derived from T cells, B-cell-depleted T cells, or PBMCs.

In the source study's methods: By means of reference gene primer amplification, nucleated cell counts were estimated. Here immunoSEQ multiplex PCR was the method, and the copy in TCRdb shows in-frame clones only, minus some. For V, J and clone size, that table is used; D and trimming come from the DNA. Of under 2,000 clones listed, approximately 84% were seen once; the top ten hold roughly 15%. CDR1 ENHRY and CDR2 SYGVKD come from the germline V gene. This CDR3 has 13 residues. Trimming left V 4 bases short and J 5 bases short, with 12 bases between. Sequencing was performed on peripheral blood. The source is a man aged 70-80 years with active COVID-19. The V gene is TRBV10-3, the J gene TRBJ2-7, with TRBD2 as a possible D gene (7 bases). The CDR3 DNA sequence: TGTGCCATCAGTGCGCGGGGGCAGGACGAGCAGTACTTC. This gives the protein CAISARGQDEQYF.